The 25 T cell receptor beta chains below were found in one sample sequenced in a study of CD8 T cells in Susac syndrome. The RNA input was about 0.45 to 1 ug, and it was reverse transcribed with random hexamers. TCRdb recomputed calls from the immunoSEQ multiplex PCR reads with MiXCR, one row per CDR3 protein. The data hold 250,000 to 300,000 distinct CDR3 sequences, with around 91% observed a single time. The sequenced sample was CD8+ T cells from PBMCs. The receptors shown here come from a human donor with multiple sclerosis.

The CDR3 bases are TGCGCCAGCAGCCAAGAGACAGGACCTAGCACAGATACGCAGTATTTT. This codes for CASSQETGPSTDTQYF. The chain combines TRBV4-1 with TRBJ2-3; a weak D match, TRBD1 (6 bases). This CDR3 contains 16 residues. V was trimmed by 0 bases and J by 0 bases, leaving 10 bases between them. Per the germline V gene, CDR1 is MGHRA and CDR2 is YSYEKL.

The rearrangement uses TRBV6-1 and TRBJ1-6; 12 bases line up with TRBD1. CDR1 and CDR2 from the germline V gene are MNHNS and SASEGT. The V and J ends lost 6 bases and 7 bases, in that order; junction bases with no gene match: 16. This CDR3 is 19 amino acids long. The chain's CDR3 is CASRPKFLLGTGGNSPLHF. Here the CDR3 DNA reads TGTGCCAGCAGACCTAAGTTCCTCCTAGGGACAGGGGGCAATTCACCCCTCCACTTT.

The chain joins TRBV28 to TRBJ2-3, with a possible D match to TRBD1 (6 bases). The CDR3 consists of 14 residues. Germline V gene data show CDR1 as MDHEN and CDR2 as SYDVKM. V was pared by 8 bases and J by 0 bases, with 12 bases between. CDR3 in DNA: TGTGCCAGCTCAGGGGCCCATAGCACAGATACGCAGTATTTT. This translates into CASSGAHSTDTQYF.

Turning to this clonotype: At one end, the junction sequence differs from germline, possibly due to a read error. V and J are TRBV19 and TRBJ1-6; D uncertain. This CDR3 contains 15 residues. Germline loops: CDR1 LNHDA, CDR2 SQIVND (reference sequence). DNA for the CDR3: TGTGCCAGTCAACCAGGCGCGGGCTATAATTCACCCCCCCACTTT. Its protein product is CASQPGAGYNSPPHF.

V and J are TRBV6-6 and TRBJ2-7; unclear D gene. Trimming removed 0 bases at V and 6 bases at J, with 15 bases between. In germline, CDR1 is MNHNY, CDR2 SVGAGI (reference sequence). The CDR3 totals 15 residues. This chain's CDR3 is CASSYSIGGRGEQYF. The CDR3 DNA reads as TGTGCCAGCAGTTACTCGATTGGCGGTCGCGGCGAGCAGTACTTC.

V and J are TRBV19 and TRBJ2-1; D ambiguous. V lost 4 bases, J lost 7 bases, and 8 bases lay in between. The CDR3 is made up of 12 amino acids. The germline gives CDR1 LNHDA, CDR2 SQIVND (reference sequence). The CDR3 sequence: CASSNGVNEQFF. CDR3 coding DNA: TGTGCCAGTAGTAACGGTGTGAATGAGCAGTTCTTC. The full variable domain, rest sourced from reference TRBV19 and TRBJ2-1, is DGGITQSPKYLFRKEGQNVTLSCEQNLNHDAMYWYRQDPGQGLRLIYYSQIVNDFQKGDIAEGYSVSREKKESFPLTVTSAQKNPTAFYLCASSNGVNEQFFGPGTRLTVL.

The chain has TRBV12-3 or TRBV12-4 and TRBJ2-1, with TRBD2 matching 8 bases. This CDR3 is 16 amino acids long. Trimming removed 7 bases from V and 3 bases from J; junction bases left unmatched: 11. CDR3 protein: CASTAGGVRFYNEQFF. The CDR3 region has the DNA TGTGCCAGCACCGCCGGGGGGGTTCGGTTCTACAATGAGCAGTTCTTC.

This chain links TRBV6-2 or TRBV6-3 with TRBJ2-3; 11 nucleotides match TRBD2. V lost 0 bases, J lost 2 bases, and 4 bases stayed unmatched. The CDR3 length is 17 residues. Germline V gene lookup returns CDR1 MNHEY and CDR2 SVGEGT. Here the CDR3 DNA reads TGTGCCAGCAGTTACTCTATAGCGGGGGGGTACACAGATACGCAGTATTTT. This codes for CASSYSIAGGYTDTQYF.

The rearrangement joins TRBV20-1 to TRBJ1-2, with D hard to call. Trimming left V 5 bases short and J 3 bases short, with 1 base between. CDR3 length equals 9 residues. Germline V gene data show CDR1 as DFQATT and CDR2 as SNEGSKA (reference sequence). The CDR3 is CSAYYGYTF. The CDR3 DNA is TGCAGTGCTTACTATGGCTACACCTTC.

CDR3 sequence: CASSSRDRAPYNEQFF. The CDR3 DNA sequence: TGTGCCAGCAGTTCCCGGGACAGGGCCCCATACAATGAGCAGTTCTTC. The V gene is TRBV12-3 or TRBV12-4, the J gene TRBJ2-1, with TRBD1 identical over 9 bases. CDR3 size: 16 residues. V lost 4 bases and J lost 4; bases outside the gene matches: 8.

CDR3 in DNA: TGTGCCAGCAGCCTGACAGGTCCCCCCTACGAGCAGTACTTC. Translated: CASSLTGPPYEQYF. This chain links TRBV27 with TRBJ2-7; D might be TRBD1 (6 bases). Trimming left V 6 bases short and J 2 bases short, with 14 bases between. This CDR3 contains 14 residues. Germline CDR1 MNHEY, CDR2 SMNVEV (reference sequence).

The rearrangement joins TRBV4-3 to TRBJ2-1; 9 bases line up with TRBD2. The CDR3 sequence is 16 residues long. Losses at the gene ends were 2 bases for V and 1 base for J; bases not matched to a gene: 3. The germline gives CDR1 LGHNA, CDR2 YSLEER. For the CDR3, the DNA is TGCGCCAGCAGCCAACAAGCGGGAGGTTCCTACAATGAGCAGTTCTTC. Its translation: CASSQQAGGSYNEQFF.

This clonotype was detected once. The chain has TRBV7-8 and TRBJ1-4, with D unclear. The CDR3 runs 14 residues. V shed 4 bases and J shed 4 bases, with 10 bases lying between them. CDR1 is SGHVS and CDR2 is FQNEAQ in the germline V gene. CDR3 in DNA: TGTGCCAGCAGCTCCCAGTGGGGTAATGAAAAACTGTTTTTT. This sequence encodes CASSSQWGNEKLFF.

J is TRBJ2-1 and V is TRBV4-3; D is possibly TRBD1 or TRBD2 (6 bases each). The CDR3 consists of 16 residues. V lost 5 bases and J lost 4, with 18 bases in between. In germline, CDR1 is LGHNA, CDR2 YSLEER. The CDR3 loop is CASSMSLGGLYNEQFF. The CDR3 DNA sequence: TGCGCCAGCAGCATGTCCCTGGGGGGCCTTTACAATGAGCAGTTCTTC.

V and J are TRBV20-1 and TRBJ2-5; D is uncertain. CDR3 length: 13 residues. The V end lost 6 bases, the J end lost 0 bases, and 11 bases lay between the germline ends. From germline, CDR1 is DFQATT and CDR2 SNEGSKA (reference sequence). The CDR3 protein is CSAGTEYQETQYF. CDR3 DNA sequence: TGCAGTGCCGGAACAGAGTACCAAGAGACCCAGTACTTC.

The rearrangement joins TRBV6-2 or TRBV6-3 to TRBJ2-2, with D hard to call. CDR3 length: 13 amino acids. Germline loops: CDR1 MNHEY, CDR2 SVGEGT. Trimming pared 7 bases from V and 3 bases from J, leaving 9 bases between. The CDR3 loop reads CASIDNYTGELFF. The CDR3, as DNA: TGTGCCAGCATCGATAATTACACCGGGGAGCTGTTTTTT.

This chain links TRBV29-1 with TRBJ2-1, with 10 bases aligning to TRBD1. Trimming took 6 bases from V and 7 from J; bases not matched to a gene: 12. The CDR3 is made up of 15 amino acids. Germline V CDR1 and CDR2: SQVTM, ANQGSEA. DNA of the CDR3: TGCAGCGTCACCCCCCGGACAGGGGGGTTAAATGAGCAGTTCTTC. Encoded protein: CSVTPRTGGLNEQFF.

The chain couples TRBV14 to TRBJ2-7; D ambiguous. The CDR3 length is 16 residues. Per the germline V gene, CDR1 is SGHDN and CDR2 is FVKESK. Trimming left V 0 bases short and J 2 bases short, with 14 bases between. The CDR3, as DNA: TGTGCCAGCAGCCAAGATCCAGACCAAAGACCCTACGAGCAGTACTTC. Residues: CASSQDPDQRPYEQYF.

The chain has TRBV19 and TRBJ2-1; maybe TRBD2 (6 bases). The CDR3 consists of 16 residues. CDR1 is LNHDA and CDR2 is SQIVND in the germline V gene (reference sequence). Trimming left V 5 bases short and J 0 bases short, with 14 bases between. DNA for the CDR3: TGTGCCAGTAGTTTGGGAGGCCGAAGCTCCTACAATGAGCAGTTCTTC. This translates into CASSLGGRSSYNEQFF.

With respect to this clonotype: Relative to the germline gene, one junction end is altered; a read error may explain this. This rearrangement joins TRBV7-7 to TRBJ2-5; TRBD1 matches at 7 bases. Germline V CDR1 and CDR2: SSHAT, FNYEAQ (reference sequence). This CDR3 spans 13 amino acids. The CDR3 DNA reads TGTGCTAGCAGCTTTCAGGGGGAAGAGACCCAGTACTTC. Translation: CASSFQGEETQYF.

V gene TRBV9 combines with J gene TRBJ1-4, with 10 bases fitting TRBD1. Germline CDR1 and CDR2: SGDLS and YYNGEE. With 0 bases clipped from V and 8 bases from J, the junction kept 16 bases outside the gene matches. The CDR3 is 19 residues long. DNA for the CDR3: TGTGCCAGCAGCGTAGAGGCCTTTGAATCGACAGGGGGCAACGAAAAACTGTTTTTT. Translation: CASSVEAFESTGGNEKLFF.

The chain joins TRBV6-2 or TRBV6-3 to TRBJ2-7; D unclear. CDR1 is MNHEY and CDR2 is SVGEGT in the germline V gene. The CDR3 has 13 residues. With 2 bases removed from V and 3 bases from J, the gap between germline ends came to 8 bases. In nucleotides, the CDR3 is TGTGCCAGCAGTTACCAGATGCACTACGAGCAGTACTTC. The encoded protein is CASSYQMHYEQYF.

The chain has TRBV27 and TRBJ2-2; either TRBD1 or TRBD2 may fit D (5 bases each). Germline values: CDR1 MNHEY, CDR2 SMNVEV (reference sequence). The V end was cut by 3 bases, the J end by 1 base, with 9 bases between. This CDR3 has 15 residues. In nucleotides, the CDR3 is TGTGCCAGCAGTTTCCGGGACGGGAACACCGGGGAGCTGTTTTTT. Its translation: CASSFRDGNTGELFF.

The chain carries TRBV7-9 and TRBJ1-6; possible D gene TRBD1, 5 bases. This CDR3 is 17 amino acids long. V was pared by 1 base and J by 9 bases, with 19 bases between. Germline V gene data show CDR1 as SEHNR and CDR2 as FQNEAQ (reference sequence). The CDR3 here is CASSLGRGASRGSPLHF. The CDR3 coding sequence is TGTGCCAGCAGCTTAGGGAGAGGGGCCTCTAGGGGTTCACCCCTCCACTTT.

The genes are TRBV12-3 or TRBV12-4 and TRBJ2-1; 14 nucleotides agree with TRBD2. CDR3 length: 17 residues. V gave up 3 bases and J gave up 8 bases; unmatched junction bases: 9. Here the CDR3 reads CASSFGGTSGRLDEQFF. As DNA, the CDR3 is TGTGCCAGCAGTTTTGGCGGGACTAGCGGGAGACTCGATGAGCAGTTCTTC.